This entry is about one T cell receptor (beta chain). What it binds is unknown. Replicate PCRs for sorted subsets used about 200 ng DNA; this equaled around 28,000 T cell genomes. This table comes from immunoSEQ multiplex PCR, and its TCRdb copy is limited to in-frame clones, with some not included. The sample gives under 2.5 million clones, around 90% of which show up once; about 0.41% is in the top ten. J gave up 7 bases and V 0 bases, and 2 bases lay outside the gene matches. Germline V gives CDR1 SGDLS, CDR2 YYNGEE. The CDR3 runs to 14 residues. The data derive from a study of shared clonotypes between healthy human individuals. Study-level information: The study used three CD4 naive, three CD4 memory, two CD8 naive and one CD8 memory plate per donor. Findings and limits, study-wide: Across a handful of donors, naive CD4 shared around 5.4%, naive CD8 over 3%, memory CD4 more than 2%, memory CD8 about 0.38%.

Input material: naive CD4+ T cells from PBMCs. Indicated subset: CD45RA+ positively selected. This chain connects TRBV9 to TRBJ2-4; 9 nucleotides agree with TRBD1. The clonotype comes from a man younger than 35 in good health. Some clones in this sample may be carry-over from other donors' samples. CDR3 loop: CASSVGQGGNIQYF. The CDR3 coding sequence is TGTGCCAGCAGCGTAGGACAGGGGGGGAACATTCAGTACTTC.